This TCR beta chain came from a study of shared clonotypes between healthy human individuals. The CDR3 has 18 amino acids. Germline-derived CDR1 and CDR2 are WSHSY and SAAADI. As concerns this clone: One junction end disagrees with the germline gene, perhaps due to a read error. This same CDR3 is encoded by further DNA sequences in the sample.

Division of CD4+ cells produced a CD45RA+ naive subset and a CD45RA-negative memory subset. Assay: immunoSEQ multiplex PCR; the TCRdb copy retains only in-frame clones and omits some. The sample contains roughly 2,500,000 clones, roughly 93% of which appear only once. Sequencing used naive CD4+ T cells from PBMCs. Subset described: CD45RA+ positively selected. The sequence came from a man younger than 35 in good health. Some clones in this sample may be carry-over from other donors' samples. This chain connects TRBV10-2 to TRBJ1-5; 9 bases are shared with TRBD1. The CDR3 DNA sequence: TGCGCCAGCAGTGAGGGAGACAGGGGGTACGATAGCAATCAGCCTCAGCATTTT. It codes for CASSEGDRGYDSNQPQHF.